Below are 30 T cell receptor beta chains sequenced from a single sample in a study of cytomegalovirus exposure and HLA in healthy donors (dated by TCRdb to about 2017). Library preparation used the immunoSEQ multiplex PCR assay. A mixture of 60 forward primers for TCR Vbeta segments and 13 reverse primers for TCR Jbeta segments was used in the multiplex PCR. This is the immuneACCESS table as TCRdb keeps it, with only in-frame sequences that have V and J called. A part of the clones is gone; compared with another copy, unresolved V genes explain less than half, and the rest is unexplained. For this sample, the table gives approximately 80,000 clones. The ten largest clones capture approximately 1.1% of the sample. Input material: PBMCs. All receptors derive from a woman in her thirties in good health and CMV-seronegative.

The CDR3 sequence: CASSLGPENTEAFF. The CDR3 DNA reads as TGCGCCAGCAGCCTTGGCCCAGAGAACACTGAAGCTTTCTTT. V is TRBV5-1 and J is TRBJ1-1; D not certain. Per the germline V gene, CDR1 is SGHRS and CDR2 is YFSETQ. The CDR3 totals 14 residues. Trimming stripped 4 bases from V and 1 base from J, with 11 bases between.

The rearrangement joins TRBV28 to TRBJ2-4, with TRBD1 matching 8 bases. Trimming at V came to 5 bases and at J to 4 bases, leaving 4 bases not matched to a gene. Germline values: CDR1 MDHEN, CDR2 SYDVKM. This CDR3 region has 14 residues. CDR3 in DNA: TGTGCCAGCAGTCCGGACAGGGTGAAAAACATTCAGTACTTC. Its protein product is CASSPDRVKNIQYF.

The chain carries TRBV5-1 and TRBJ1-4, with D uncertain. This CDR3 has 14 residues. The V end was cut by 4 bases, the J end by 0 bases, with 7 bases between. Germline lookup yields CDR1 SGHRS and CDR2 YFSETQ. The chain's CDR3 is CASSTDATNEKLFF. In DNA form, the CDR3 reads TGCGCCAGCAGCACAGATGCAACTAATGAAAAACTGTTTTTT.

Here the CDR3 reads CASSPSVGDEQFF. The CDR3 nucleotides are TGTGCCAGCAGCCCTAGTGTAGGAGACGAGCAGTTCTTC. The V call is TRBV25-1, the J call TRBJ2-1; D not certain. CDR3 length: 13 amino acids. The germline V gene encodes CDR1 MGHDK and CDR2 SYGVNS. V was shortened by 6 bases and J by 10 bases, with 16 bases between the two germline ends.

The chain uses TRBV30 and TRBJ2-5; unclear D gene. With 1 base removed from V and 5 bases from J, the gap between germline ends came to 11 bases. Germline V gives CDR1 GTSNPN, CDR2 SVGIG (reference sequence). The length of the CDR3 is 13 residues. DNA of the CDR3: TGTGCCTGGAGTGGAGGCCCTGGGGAGACCCAGTACTTC. Amino acids: CAWSGGPGETQYF.

The chain links TRBV4-2 to TRBJ1-1; D is unclear. Germline CDR1 is LGHNA and CDR2 is YNFKEQ. The V end lost 0 bases, the J end lost 0 bases, and 5 bases lay between the germline ends. The CDR3 covers 14 residues. The CDR3 sequence is CASSQDQVNTEAFF. CDR3 DNA: TGTGCCAGCAGCCAAGATCAGGTGAACACTGAAGCTTTCTTT.

The J gene is TRBJ1-4, the V gene TRBV5-1; D gene ambiguous. This CDR3 contains 16 residues. The V end lost 1 base, the J end lost 5 bases, and 15 bases lay between the germline ends. Looked up from germline, CDR1 is SGHRS and CDR2 is YFSETQ. The CDR3 nucleotides are TGCGCCAGCAGCTTGTATGGAGCGAGGGTCAATGAAAAACTGTTTTTT. Translation: CASSLYGARVNEKLFF.

The V gene is TRBV6-6, the J gene TRBJ2-5, with D possibly being TRBD1 (6 bases). From germline, CDR1 is MNHNY and CDR2 SVGAGI (reference sequence). The CDR3 is 14 residues long. V was pared by 0 bases and J by 5 bases, with 10 bases between. The CDR3 nucleotides read TGTGCCAGCAGTTACTCAGGGGGTAGCGAGACCCAGTACTTC. It encodes CASSYSGGSETQYF.

The chain joins TRBV28 to TRBJ1-5; D gene unclear. The CDR3 length is 15 residues. Trimming stripped 6 bases from V and 0 bases from J, with 12 bases between. In germline, CDR1 is MDHEN, CDR2 SYDVKM. The CDR3 bases are TGTGCCAGCAGGCTCGCGGGGAATAGCAATCAGCCCCAGCATTTT. This translates into CASRLAGNSNQPQHF.

This chain joins TRBV7-9 and TRBJ1-2; no definite D call. Germline loops: CDR1 SEHNR, CDR2 FQNEAQ (reference sequence). The length of the CDR3 is 16 residues. V dropped 6 bases and J dropped 4 bases, with 21 bases sitting between them. The CDR3 protein is CASSPLATPRIYGYTF. The CDR3 coding sequence is TGTGCCAGCAGTCCACTAGCGACACCGAGGATCTATGGCTACACCTTC.

The DNA of the CDR3 is TGTGCCAGCAGTCCCGGGACAACGGACACCGGGGAGCTGTTTTTT. Its translation: CASSPGTTDTGELFF. This chain joins TRBV6-5 and TRBJ2-2; perhaps TRBD1 as D (6 bases). The V gene's germline CDR1 is MNHEY and CDR2 SVGAGI. Trimming took 5 bases from V and 3 from J, leaving 13 bases between them. The CDR3 length is 15 residues.

The chain recombines TRBV6-5 with TRBJ2-7; TRBD2 matches at 11 bases. Germline-derived CDR1 and CDR2 are MNHEY and SVGAGI. This CDR3 has 15 amino acids. Trimming at V came to 2 bases and at J to 3 bases, leaving 3 bases not matched to a gene. The CDR3 DNA reads as TGTGCCAGCAGTTACGGGGGACTAGCGGACTACGAGCAGTACTTC. Encoded protein: CASSYGGLADYEQYF.

The chain uses TRBV27 and TRBJ2-2; tentative D call: TRBD2 (5 bases). Between the trimmed V and J ends, which lost 0 bases and 5 bases, there was a span of 10 bases. This CDR3 has 15 amino acids. Germline V gene sequence: CDR1 MNHEY, CDR2 SMNVEV (reference sequence). CDR3 nucleotides: TGTGCCAGCAGTTTATCAAAAACGGGGACCGGGGAGCTGTTTTTT. Translation gives CASSLSKTGTGELFF.

The V call is TRBV18, the J call TRBJ2-1; D is unresolved. V lost 1 base, J lost 0 bases, and 4 bases lay in between. The V gene's germline CDR1 is KGHSH and CDR2 LQKENI. The CDR3 runs to 14 residues. CDR3 nucleotide sequence: TGTGCCAGCTCACCACAGAGCTCCTACAATGAGCAGTTCTTC. It codes for CASSPQSSYNEQFF.

The V gene is TRBV9, the J gene TRBJ1-1; the D is unclear. From germline, CDR1 is SGDLS and CDR2 YYNGEE. Trimming took off 3 bases at V and 2 bases at J, with 14 bases between the two ends. The CDR3 runs 15 residues. CDR3 bases: TGTGCCAGCAGCGCGTATTCGGGAGCAAACACTGAAGCTTTCTTT. It is translated as CASSAYSGANTEAFF.

This chain links TRBV2 with TRBJ2-1; perhaps TRBD1 as D (6 bases). Germline values: CDR1 SNHLY, CDR2 FYNNEI. The ends were cut back, 8 bases at V and 0 bases at J, with 17 bases in the middle. CDR3 length: 16 amino acids. This CDR3 reads CASHDLRGISYNEQFF. The DNA of the CDR3 is TGTGCCAGCCACGACTTAAGGGGGATCTCCTACAATGAGCAGTTCTTC.

This chain joins TRBV4-1 and TRBJ2-7; TRBD2 matches at 9 bases. Unmatched junction bases numbered 8, after V lost 1 base and J lost 7 bases. This CDR3 contains 15 residues. The germline gives CDR1 MGHRA, CDR2 YSYEKL. The CDR3 sequence is CASSQGISGSLEQYF. DNA of the CDR3: TGCGCCAGCAGCCAAGGAATTAGCGGGAGCCTAGAGCAGTACTTC.

This chain connects TRBV28 to TRBJ2-3; 8 bases match TRBD1. Trimming removed 5 bases from V and 7 bases from J; junction bases left unmatched: 14. The CDR3 contains 16 residues. In germline, CDR1 is MDHEN, CDR2 SYDVKM. This CDR3 is CASSPPRDRHRNTQYF. As DNA, the CDR3 is TGTGCCAGCAGTCCACCCCGGGACAGGCACCGTAATACGCAGTATTTT.

The rearrangement uses TRBV11-2 and TRBJ2-1; TRBD2 might be the D (6 bases). CDR1 is SGHAT and CDR2 is FQNNGV in the germline V gene. Between the trimmed V and J ends, which lost 4 bases and 0 bases, there was a span of 19 bases. CDR3 length: 18 amino acids. The chain's CDR3 is CASSSRPTGVASYNEQFF. CDR3 coding DNA: TGTGCCAGCAGCTCTAGACCCACGGGAGTAGCCTCCTACAATGAGCAGTTCTTC.

V is TRBV2 and J is TRBJ1-2; D is undetermined. Trimming stripped 6 bases from V and 7 bases from J, with 15 bases between. From germline, CDR1 is SNHLY and CDR2 FYNNEI. The CDR3 has 13 residues. The CDR3 nucleotides are TGTGCCAGCAGCTACAGCCCCGGGGTTGGCTACACCTTC. Translation gives CASSYSPGVGYTF.

The V gene is TRBV5-5, the J gene TRBJ2-7; 8 bases line up with TRBD2. Trimming took 5 bases from V and 5 from J; bases not matched to a gene: 12. The CDR3 has 15 residues. Per the germline V gene, CDR1 is SGHKS and CDR2 is YYEKEE (reference sequence). For the CDR3, the DNA is TGTGCCAGCAGTTTCGACCCGGGAGGGGGAGACGAGCAGTACTTC. Translation: CASSFDPGGGDEQYF.

The chain combines TRBV5-1 with TRBJ2-6, with no clear D. The CDR3 contains 14 residues. The germline V gene has CDR1 SGHRS and CDR2 YFSETQ. Trimming took off 4 bases at V and 0 bases at J, with 5 bases between the two ends. This chain's CDR3 is CASSPNSGANVLTF. CDR3 DNA: TGCGCCAGCAGCCCTAACTCTGGGGCCAACGTCCTGACTTTC.

On this clone: The same CDR3 can be traced to other DNA sequences in this sample. CDR3 protein: CASSLGAGEQFF. Here the CDR3 DNA reads TGCGCCAGCAGCTTGGGAGCAGGGGAGCAGTTCTTC. This chain connects TRBV5-1 to TRBJ2-1; the D gene is possibly TRBD1 (5 bases). Germline CDR1 SGHRS, CDR2 YFSETQ. Trimming stripped 0 bases from V and 10 bases from J, with 8 bases between. CDR3 length: 12 residues.

CDR3 bases: TGTGCCAGCAGCTTGGGACAGGGGAACGGACCCCAGCATTTT. Translation gives CASSLGQGNGPQHF. The chain carries TRBV5-6 and TRBJ1-5; 8 positions match TRBD1. Per the germline V gene, CDR1 is SGHDT and CDR2 is YYEEEE. The CDR3 loop spans 14 amino acids. Trimming removed 0 bases from V and 10 bases from J; junction bases left unmatched: 6.

The V gene is TRBV2, the J gene TRBJ1-2, with D maybe TRBD1 (5 bases). This CDR3 comprises 11 residues. The V gene's germline CDR1 is SNHLY and CDR2 FYNNEI. V was pared by 6 bases and J by 12 bases, with 14 bases between. The CDR3 bases are TGTGCCAGCAGATCCGGGAGGGACGACACCTTC. Encoded protein: CASRSGRDDTF.

A note on this clone: The junction does not match germline at one end; this may be a read error. Other DNA sequences of this sample code for an identical CDR3. The J gene is TRBJ1-2, the V gene TRBV30; D is possibly TRBD1 (5 bases). Germline CDR1 GTSNPN, CDR2 SVGIG (reference sequence). The length of the CDR3 is 11 residues. The CDR3 nucleotides read TGTGCTGAGGAGGGGACTGGTGGCTATACCTTC. Translation: CAEEGTGGYTF.

The V gene is TRBV6-1, the J gene TRBJ2-3, with 8 bases aligning to TRBD2. Germline trimming cut 7 bases from V and 14 bases from J; bases unmatched to any gene: 8. The CDR3 runs to 11 residues. Germline lookup yields CDR1 MNHNS and CDR2 SASEGT. In DNA form, the CDR3 reads TGTGCCAGCACGGTCGGGGGGGCTTGGTATTTT. Translation gives CASTVGGAWYF.

The chain uses TRBV5-1 and TRBJ2-2, with TRBD1 matching 7 bases. The CDR3 is 15 amino acids. J gave up 0 bases and V 4 bases, and 3 bases lay outside the gene matches. Germline loops: CDR1 SGHRS, CDR2 YFSETQ. This chain's CDR3 is CASSRGGSNTGELFF. Here the CDR3 DNA reads TGCGCCAGCAGCAGAGGGGGCTCGAACACCGGGGAGCTGTTTTTT.

Here the CDR3 reads CASSEVGQAGLNTEAFF. The CDR3 DNA follows: TGTGCCAGCAGTGAAGTTGGGCAGGCAGGACTAAACACTGAAGCTTTCTTT. The rearrangement links TRBV2 to TRBJ1-1; unclear D gene. V was shortened by 1 base and J by 2 bases, with 17 bases between the two germline ends. The germline V gene encodes CDR1 SNHLY and CDR2 FYNNEI. The CDR3 has 17 residues.

The chain links TRBV5-6 to TRBJ1-4, with D perhaps matching TRBD1 (6 bases). In germline, CDR1 is SGHDT, CDR2 YYEEEE. Trimming cost V 2 bases and J 5 bases, with 10 bases left between them. The CDR3 is 14 residues long. The CDR3 sequence is CASSFGRGNEKLFF. The CDR3 DNA follows: TGTGCCAGCAGCTTCGGTAGGGGGAATGAAAAACTGTTTTTT.